Shown below are 14 T cell receptor beta chains from a single sample sequenced in a study of blood T cell repertoires in COVID-19. The data were produced by immunoSEQ multiplex PCR, yet TCRdb's version contains in-frame clones alone and is incomplete. Of under 200,000 clones in the sample, roughly 80% were seen once. The sequenced material came from PBMCs or T cells enriched from blood (not recorded which). The receptors here all came from a woman in her forties with acute COVID-19.

The chain couples TRBV18 to TRBJ1-1, with 8 bases lining up with TRBD1. The V segment lost 5 bases and the J segment 5 bases; nucleotides outside the gene matches: 7. The CDR3 totals 14 residues. Germline assignment: CDR1 KGHSH and CDR2 LQKENI. As DNA, the CDR3 is TGTGCCAGCTCAACCCAGGGGGCAGGGACTGAAGCTTTCTTT. It encodes CASSTQGAGTEAFF. The full variable domain, its missing parts supplied by reference TRBV18 and TRBJ1-1, is NAGVMQNPRHLVRRRGQEARLRCSPMKGHSHVYWYRQLPEEGLKFMVYLQKENIIDESGMPKERFSAEFPKEGPSILRIQQVVRGDSAAYFCASSTQGAGTEAFFGQGTRLTVV.

This clone is classed as medium-sized. J is TRBJ1-5 and V is TRBV30; TRBD1 matches 9 bases. CDR3 length equals 15 residues. Looked up from germline, CDR1 is GTSNPN and CDR2 is SVGIG (reference sequence). With V trimmed by 3 bases and J by 7 bases, 10 bases remained unmatched. CDR3 DNA sequence: TGTGCCTGGAGCGAACTGGGACAGGGAGCACAGCCCCAGCATTTT. As protein: CAWSELGQGAQPQHF.

The CDR3 protein is CAWSVQIGGGQPQHF. As DNA, the CDR3 is TGTGCCTGGAGTGTACAAATAGGGGGCGGTCAGCCCCAGCATTTT. The chain couples TRBV30 to TRBJ1-5; the match to TRBD1 covers 7 bases. J gave up 6 bases and V 0 bases, and 8 bases lay outside the gene matches. Germline V gene lookup returns CDR1 GTSNPN and CDR2 SVGIG (reference sequence). The CDR3 consists of 15 residues.

This clone was picked up one time. The chain employs TRBV19 and TRBJ2-1; 7 bases line up with TRBD1. The V gene's germline CDR1 is LNHDA and CDR2 SQIVND (reference sequence). Losses at the gene ends were 6 bases for V and 5 bases for J; bases not matched to a gene: 10. This CDR3 is built from 15 residues. CDR3 region: CASRVDGTANNEQFF. CDR3 sequence (DNA): TGTGCCAGTAGGGTTGACGGGACAGCGAACAATGAGCAGTTCTTC.

This rearrangement joins TRBV7-8 to TRBJ2-7; 7 nucleotides align to TRBD1. The CDR3 runs to 15 residues. Germline V gives CDR1 SGHVS, CDR2 FQNEAQ. Trimming cost V 5 bases and J 4 bases; bases outside gene matches: 11. The CDR3 region is CASSARRDSQYEQYF. The CDR3 DNA reads TGTGCCAGCAGCGCCCGAAGGGACAGCCAATACGAGCAGTACTTC.

The chain employs TRBV6-5 and TRBJ1-2, with D possibly being TRBD1 (6 bases). The CDR3 extends over 15 amino acids. Germline V CDR1 and CDR2: MNHEY, SVGAGI. V dropped 5 bases and J dropped 8 bases, with 21 bases sitting between them. The CDR3 region is CASSPSRGLSEGYTF. The CDR3 nucleotides are TGTGCCAGCAGTCCGTCGAGGGGGTTAAGTGAAGGCTACACCTTC.

The chain joins TRBV9 to TRBJ1-3, with a tentative D call TRBD1 (5 bases). Trimming pared 2 bases from V and 1 base from J, leaving 16 bases between. Germline V lookup: CDR1 SGDLS, CDR2 YYNGEE. CDR3 size: 17 residues. CDR3 sequence (DNA): TGTGCCAGCAGCGTGGGGGGAGGAGGCCAATCTGGAAACACCATATATTTT. It encodes CASSVGGGGQSGNTIYF. The full variable domain, with the rest looked up from reference TRBV9 and TRBJ1-3, is DSGVTQTPKHLITATGQRVTLRCSPRSGDLSVYWYQQSLDQGLQFLIQYYNGEERAKGNILERFSAQQFPDLHSELNLSSLELGDSALYFCASSVGGGGQSGNTIYFGEGSWLTVV.

The chain has TRBV5-1 and TRBJ2-2; 7 nucleotides line up with TRBD1. Germline loops: CDR1 SGHRS, CDR2 YFSETQ. V lost 4 bases, J lost 5 bases, and 5 bases stayed unmatched. This CDR3 is built from 14 residues. CDR3 loop: CASSTGQMTGELFF. CDR3 DNA sequence: TGCGCCAGCAGCACGGGACAGATGACCGGGGAGCTGTTTTTT. Together with reference TRBV5-1 and TRBJ2-2, the CDR3 gives the full variable domain: KAGVTQTPRYLIKTRGQQVTLSCSPISGHRSVSWYQQTPGQGLQFLFEYFSETQRNKGNFPGRFSGRQFSNSRSEMNVSTLELGDSALYLCASSTGQMTGELFFGEGSRLTVL.

The rearrangement uses TRBV6-1 and TRBJ1-1; TRBD1 aligns across 8 bases. Losses at the gene ends were 2 bases for V and 7 bases for J; bases not matched to a gene: 6. The CDR3 totals 14 residues. Germline V gene sequence: CDR1 MNHNS, CDR2 SASEGT. CDR3 in amino acids: CASSEQQGVGEAFF. The CDR3 DNA sequence: TGTGCCAGCAGTGAACAACAGGGGGTGGGTGAAGCTTTCTTT.

CDR3 sequence (DNA): TGTGCCAGCAGTTTAGGACAGATCGATACAGATACGCAGTATTTT. Translation gives CASSLGQIDTDTQYF. This sequence joins TRBV28 and TRBJ2-3; possible D gene TRBD1, 6 bases. The CDR3 covers 15 residues. The ends were cut back, 2 bases at V and 3 bases at J, with 12 bases in the middle. Per germline, CDR1 MDHEN and CDR2 SYDVKM.

This chain uses TRBV4-2 with TRBJ2-7; D is perhaps TRBD1 (6 bases). Per the germline V gene, CDR1 is LGHNA and CDR2 is YNFKEQ. The V and J ends lost 2 bases and 0 bases respectively, with 11 bases between them. The CDR3 is 15 amino acids. The CDR3 DNA reads TGTGCCAGCAGCCAACGCGAGACAGGCTCCTACGAGCAGTACTTC. Translating gives CASSQRETGSYEQYF.

J is TRBJ1-6 and V is TRBV3-1 (or the pseudogene TRBV3-2), with TRBD1 identical over 10 bases. The CDR3 length is 15 residues. Germline V gives CDR1 LGHDT, CDR2 YNNKEL (reference sequence). Unmatched junction bases numbered 7, after V lost 4 bases and J lost 10 bases. The CDR3 loop is CASSRTGTGDSPLHF. The CDR3 DNA is TGTGCCAGCAGCCGTACAGGGACAGGGGACTCACCCCTCCACTTT.

The gene calls are TRBV4-1 and TRBJ2-1, with 8 bases identical to TRBD2. The CDR3 has 16 amino acids. CDR1 MGHRA and CDR2 YSYEKL come from the germline V gene. With V trimmed by 0 bases and J by 9 bases, 10 bases remained unmatched. CDR3 loop: CASSQEQRELGGEQFF. The CDR3 DNA reads TGCGCCAGCAGCCAAGAGCAGCGGGAGCTAGGTGGTGAGCAGTTCTTC.

The chain carries TRBV5-1 and TRBJ1-1; a weak D match, TRBD1 (5 bases). The CDR3 covers 14 residues. Germline V gene data show CDR1 as SGHRS and CDR2 as YFSETQ. Trimming pared 0 bases from V and 6 bases from J, leaving 12 bases between. The CDR3 is CASSLVAGPAEAFF. CDR3 coding DNA: TGCGCCAGCAGCTTGGTGGCAGGGCCGGCTGAAGCTTTCTTT.